This T cell receptor (beta chain) originates from a study of blood T cell repertoires in COVID-19. The overall study: Material from acute and convalescent COVID-19 was sourced from the United States, Italy and Spain. PBMCs, B-cell-depleted T cells, or T cells provided the cDNA or gDNA that made up the material.

The CDR3 covers 16 residues. The germline gives CDR1 KGHSH, CDR2 LQKENI. Trimming took 3 bases from V and 2 from J; bases not matched to a gene: 7. Per the study methods: From reference gene primer amplification, estimates of nucleated cell counts were derived. This table comes from immunoSEQ multiplex PCR, and its TCRdb copy is limited to in-frame clones, with some not included. V and J calls and clone size come straight from that table; D and trimming were deduced from the DNA. Here the sample spans 150,000 to 160,000 clones, about 90% being singletons. The sequencing sample was made of peripheral blood. The origin of this receptor is a man between 50 and 59 years old with acute or convalescent COVID-19. The chain uses TRBV18 and TRBJ2-3, with 8 bases that match TRBD1. The CDR3, as DNA: TGTGCCAGCTCACCCGGTCTCAGGGGGCCCACAGATACGCAGTATTTT. This translates into CASSPGLRGPTDTQYF. The variable domain in full, with the rest retrieved from reference TRBV18 and TRBJ2-3, is NAGVMQNPRHLVRRRGQEARLRCSPMKGHSHVYWYRQLPEEGLKFMVYLQKENIIDESGMPKERFSAEFPKEGPSILRIQQVVRGDSAAYFCASSPGLRGPTDTQYFGPGTRLTVL.